This record looks at one T cell receptor beta chain sequence and its context. The antigen it binds to is not known. The listed sequencing device is Illumina HiSeq 2000. The TCR beta cDNA libraries were made using 5'RACE template switching, a step that added both a universal primer site and unique molecular identifiers. cDNA synthesis was primed from the TCR beta constant segment, followed by two successive PCR amplification steps. Regarding the original processing steps: MIGEC handled demultiplexing of the reads and grouping by UMI, while MiTCR was used to assemble and quantify clonotypes. To remove erroneous sequences, TCR cDNA sequences were retained only when supported by two or more reads. The tcR package was used for downstream repertoire analysis, and clonotypes were matched between fractions using CDR3 nucleotide sequence together with V segment. VDJmatch was used to annotate antigen specificity against VDJdb, with one amino acid substitution in CDR3 permitted. The reads went through TCRdb reprocessing, and each CDR3 protein sequence gets one entry with no DNA. These V and J calls are TCRdb output, not the study's own analysis. The table for this sample records about 410,000 distinct CDR3 sequences. Around 11% of the sample rests with the top ten.

HCMV-specific IgG was detected in serum with a commercial ELISA kit to determine HCMV serostatus. Peripheral blood mononuclear cells were isolated from blood by Ficoll density gradient centrifugation. The data originate from a study of T cells expressing NK-cell markers (dated by TCRdb to 2018 to 2020). In the study overall: Three sorted T-cell subsets (CD3+CD56+NKG2C+, CD3+CD56+NKG2C- and CD3+CD56-NKG2C+) from 8 or 9 donors had their TCR beta-chain repertoires profiled. Seven of the eight sequenced donors were HCMV-seropositive and one was HCMV-seronegative. All eight donors whose samples were sequenced were randomly selected healthy volunteers, three of them men and five women. The libraries were sequenced on Illumina HiSeq 2000/2500, MiSeq or NextSeq, producing 2 x 150 bp reads. Broad study findings and their caveats: In roughly 6 donors, the dominant CD3+CD56+NKG2C+ clonotypes were among the top 10 CD8+ clonotypes and accounted for roughly 1.0-7.5% of CD8+ T cells. Whether the expanded NKG2C-expressing T cell clones were specific for HCMV antigens remained unclear. Those dominant clonotypes were again the most abundant among CD3+CD56-NKG2C+ cells in a few donors, at roughly 25-65%.

From the cysteine up to the phenylalanine, the CDR3 has a length of 14 residues. The DNA is unrecorded. CDR1 and CDR2 were assigned from the germline V gene (reference sequence) as MNHEY and SMNVEV. The TCR was taken from a woman aged 50 to 60 in good health. Donor details come from another sample of the same person, matched by shared clones. Sequencing input: blood T cells: a sorted CD56 or NKG2C T cell subset, CD4+ or CD8+ T cells, or bulk PBMC T cells (not recorded which). The chain is made from TRBV27 and TRBJ2-5; checking the TCRdb D call of TRBD1 is not possible without DNA. The CDR3 protein: CASSLGQEGETQYF.